This is a list of T cell receptor beta chains from one sample in a study of CD8 T cells in Susac syndrome. Using its own MiXCR run on the immunoSEQ multiplex PCR reads, TCRdb lists one record per CDR3 protein. The sample includes over 300,000 distinct CDR3 sequences, about 91% of them seen just once. Sequencing was done on a sample of CD4+ T cells from PBMCs. The receptors shown here come from a human donor with multiple sclerosis. The CDR3 runs from the conserved cysteine through the conserved F or W. D genes are given only for firm matches. The size entry is marked missing in some rows and otherwise reads once, few, many or a size class.

d_gene | j_gene | v_gene | abundance | CDR3nt | CDR3aa
TRBD1 | TRBJ1-1 | TRBV29-1 | . | TGCAGCGTCCTGACAGGGGTGAACGCTGAAGCTTTCTTT | CSVLTGVNAEAFF
. | TRBJ2-3 | TRBV7-9 | . | TGTGCCAGCAGCCTCCCCGCAGAGATGGATACGCAGTATTTT | CASSLPAEMDTQYF
. | TRBJ2-1 | TRBV6-1 | . | TGTGCCACCCAGATACAGTTCTCGGGGCTGTCTGATGAGCAGTTCTTC | CATQIQFSGLSDEQFF
. | TRBJ1-2 | TRBV13 | . | TGTGCCAGCAGCTTAGGGGCCCGCTATGGCTACACCTTC | CASSLGARYGYTF
. | TRBJ2-7 | TRBV20-1 | once | TGCAGTGCTAGTGACGACGGCTACGAGCAGTACTTC | CSASDDGYEQYF
TRBD1 | TRBJ1-2 | TRBV6-2/TRBV6-3 | once | TGTGCCAGCAGGAGCCCGAGTGTGGGCAGGGGGCTCAATGGCTACACCTTC | CASRSPSVGRGLNGYTF
. | TRBJ1-1 | TRBV6-5 | . | TGTGCCAGCACCCAGGGGATGAACACTGAAGCTTTCTTT | CASTQGMNTEAFF
TRBD1 | TRBJ1-3 | TRBV15 | . | TGTGCCACCAGTCCCGGACAGGGGTCAGGAAACACCATATATTTT | CATSPGQGSGNTIYF
. | TRBJ1-2 | TRBV6-1 | . | TGTGCCAGCAGTAAGGCTCTCGCGGCAGCGGCTAACTATGGCTACACCTTC | CASSKALAAAANYGYTF
. | TRBJ1-2 | TRBV3-1 | . | TGTGCCAGCAGCCAAGATCTTACCAGTTATGGCTACACCTTC | CASSQDLTSYGYTF
. | TRBJ2-2 | TRBV7-2 | . | TGTGCCAGCACCCACAGGGAAACCGGGGAGCTGTTTTTT | CASTHRETGELFF
. | TRBJ2-2 | TRBV5-8 | . | TGTGCCAGCAGCTTGAATGGAGGTGGCACCGGGGAGCTGTTTTTT | CASSLNGGGTGELFF
TRBD2 | TRBJ2-1 | TRBV4-3 | . | TGCGCCAGCAGCCAAGATGGGGCTAGCGGGAGCCGTAATGAGCAGTTCTTC | CASSQDGASGSRNEQFF
TRBD2 | TRBJ2-1 | TRBV12-3/TRBV12-4 | . | TGTGCCAGCAGTTTCGCGGGACTAGCGAGGTTCTTC | CASSFAGLARFF
. | TRBJ1-1 | TRBV20-1 | . | TGCAGTGCTAGTAAAGGGAACACTGAAGCTTTCTTT | CSASKGNTEAFF
. | TRBJ2-2 | TRBV5-1 | . | TGCGCCAGCAGCTTGGTGAGGGTTCGGGTCACCGGGGAGCTGTTTTTT | CASSLVRVRVTGELFF
. | TRBJ2-5 | TRBV12-3/TRBV12-4 | . | TGTGCCAGCAGGAACTTGGGGACCCAGTACTTC | CASRNLGTQYF
. | TRBJ2-5 | TRBV12-3/TRBV12-4 | . | TGTGCCAGCAGTTTGGGGAGACTAGGAGCTCGGATAGAGACCCAGTACTTC | CASSLGRLGARIETQYF
. | TRBJ2-3 | TRBV12-3/TRBV12-4 | few | TGTGCCAGCACCCCTCGGGGGATCCCAGATACGCAGTATTTT | CASTPRGIPDTQYF
. | TRBJ1-1 | TRBV3-1 | . | TGTGCCAGCAGCCAAGCGTGGAACACTGAAGCTTTCTTT | CASSQAWNTEAFF
. | TRBJ2-7 | TRBV7-9 | . | TGTGCCAGCAGCAGGATGCTCGACGAGCAGTACTTC | CASSRMLDEQYF
. | TRBJ2-5 | TRBV30 | . | TGTGCCTTTACCAGGGGGGGAGGCGAGACCCAGTACTTC | CAFTRGGGETQYF
TRBD2 | TRBJ2-1 | TRBV13 | once | TGTGCCAGCAGCCGGGGGGCCTCCGGGACTAGCGGCGATGAGCAGTTCTTC | CASSRGASGTSGDEQFF
TRBD2 | TRBJ2-5 | TRBV3-1 | . | TGTGCCAGCAGCCAAGGAGCCCTAGCGGGATTTCAAGAGACCCAGTACTTC | CASSQGALAGFQETQYF
. | TRBJ2-1 | TRBV7-9 | . | TGTGCCAGCAGCCATAGAATCGGGACTTCTCTTGGTCTCAATGAGCAGTTCTTC | CASSHRIGTSLGLNEQFF
. | TRBJ2-7 | TRBV25-1 | . | TGTGCCAGCAGTGAATTCTTGGGGACGTTCCACGAGCAGTACTTC | CASSEFLGTFHEQYF
. | TRBJ2-3 | TRBV27 | . | TGTGCCAGCAGTTTATCGAGCCCCCAGGATACGCAGTATTTT | CASSLSSPQDTQYF
TRBD2 | TRBJ2-5 | TRBV7-2 | . | TGTGCCAGCAGCCCCGGGGCGGGAGGGCAGACCCAGTACTTC | CASSPGAGGQTQYF
. | TRBJ2-7 | TRBV12-3/TRBV12-4 | . | TGTGCCAGCAGTTTCGCGGCTTTCGAGCTTGGATACGAGCAGTACTTC | CASSFAAFELGYEQYF
TRBD1 | TRBJ2-2 | TRBV29-1 | few | TGCAGCGTTGAGGTCCTCGACAGGGCGAACACCGGGGAGCTGTTTTTT | CSVEVLDRANTGELFF
. | TRBJ1-2 | TRBV18 | . | TGTGCCAGCTCACCCGGCGGATACTATGGCTACACCTTC | CASSPGGYYGYTF
TRBD1 | TRBJ1-1 | TRBV6-6 | once | TGTGCCAGCACTGTACAGGGGGTCAGGACTGAAGCTTTCTTT | CASTVQGVRTEAFF
. | TRBJ1-2 | TRBV12-3/TRBV12-4 | . | TGTGCCAGCAGTCCCACCGGGGGCGTCCTCTTTGGCTACACCTTC | CASSPTGGVLFGYTF
. | TRBJ1-5 | TRBV29-1 | . | TGCAGCGTTGGGAGCCCCAATCAGCCCCAGCATTTT | CSVGSPNQPQHF
TRBD2 | TRBJ2-6 | TRBV20-1 | . | TGCAGTGCAGGAGGGGATAGCGGGAGGGAAGGGGCCAACGTCCTGACTTTC | CSAGGDSGREGANVLTF
. | TRBJ2-3 | TRBV21-1 | . | TGTGCCAGCAGCAAACATCGGGAGGGCCTGTACACAGATACGCAGTATTTT | CASSKHREGLYTDTQYF
TRBD1 | TRBJ2-5 | TRBV7-3 | . | TGTGCCAGCGCCTCTGAAGGGGGCCGCGAGACCCAGTACTTC | CASASEGGRETQYF